This TCR beta chain originates from a study of OX40 agonist ivuxolimab in advanced cancers. Germline V lookup: CDR1 MGHRA, CDR2 YSYEKL. There are 15 residues in the CDR3. The V end lost 4 bases, the J end lost 5 bases, and 17 bases lay between the germline ends. Some clones are missing from TCRdb's copy, which holds only in-frame ones; the method was immunoSEQ multiplex PCR. This table has fewer than 85,000 clones, approximately 90% appearing once. Study observations and caveats: Clonal expansion among partial responders at 0.1-3.0 mg/kg ranked near the lowest. Which antigen the expanded peripheral T cells recognized is unknown. The study found that CD8+ T cells averaged more expanded clones than CD4+.

On this clone: The antigen is not known.

The sequence derives from an adult with an advanced solid tumor such as melanoma, head and neck, liver or kidney cancer. The J gene is TRBJ2-5, the V gene TRBV4-1; D not resolved. Specimen: CD4+ or CD8+ T cells sorted from blood, collected in a trial of the OX40 agonist ivuxolimab. As DNA, the CDR3 is TGCGCCAGCAGCCTGGAAAGAAGCCCTCGGGAGACCCAGTACTTC. It yields the protein CASSLERSPRETQYF.